One and the same sample provided the 18 T cell receptor beta chains below, sequenced in a study of blood T cell repertoires in COVID-19. Repertoires were generated with immunoSEQ multiplex PCR, while TCRdb's copy carries only in-frame clones and drops some. The sample lists about 230,000 clones, over 65% occurring once. Sequenced input: peripheral blood. The receptors come from a woman between 65 and 79 years old with active or convalescent COVID-19.

The chain combines TRBV12-5 with TRBJ2-2; D is uncertain. Per germline, CDR1 LGHNT and CDR2 FRNRAP. This CDR3 region has 14 residues. The germline V and J ends were trimmed by 1 base and 4 bases, with 7 bases remaining between them. DNA of the CDR3: TGTGCTAGTGGTTTGGGACTTCCCACCGGGGAGCTGTTTTTT. Translating gives CASGLGLPTGELFF.

The chain combines TRBV2 with TRBJ1-5; possible D gene TRBD1, 6 bases. CDR1 and CDR2 from the germline V gene are SNHLY and FYNNEI. V was trimmed by 5 bases and J by 5 bases, leaving 16 bases between them. The CDR3 is 15 residues long. CDR3 sequence reads: CASSWTEPTDQPQHF. Written as DNA, the CDR3 is TGTGCCAGCAGTTGGACAGAGCCTACGGATCAGCCCCAGCATTTT.

The chain employs TRBV5-1 and TRBJ2-1, with a possible D match to TRBD2 (6 bases). Germline V CDR1 and CDR2: SGHRS, YFSETQ. The CDR3 contains 15 residues. V was pared by 7 bases and J by 0 bases, with 14 bases between. The CDR3 DNA sequence: TGCGCCAGCCTCCCCGGGGGAGGCTCCTACAATGAGCAGTTCTTC. Translation: CASLPGGGSYNEQFF.

This clone was counted at least ten times. This sequence joins TRBV7-2 and TRBJ1-6, with TRBD1 matching over 8 bases. With 6 bases clipped from V and 9 bases from J, the junction kept 4 bases outside the gene matches. Germline V lookup: CDR1 SGHTA, CDR2 FQGNSA. This CDR3 has 13 amino acids. CDR3 DNA sequence: TGTGCCAGCAGTAGACAGGGGCTTTCACCCCTCCACTTT. Translation gives CASSRQGLSPLHF.

The chain carries TRBV21-1 and TRBJ2-7; TRBD1, the table's D call, was not compared with the DNA. TRBV21-1 is a recognized pseudogene. This CDR3 contains 14 residues. CDR3 nucleotide sequence: TGTGCCAGCAGCAAATGGGACAGGACCTACGAGCAGTACTTC. It translates to CASSKWDRTYEQYF.

The chain combines TRBV18 with TRBJ1-5; no clear D gene. The V gene's germline CDR1 is KGHSH and CDR2 LQKENI. Trimming left V 2 bases short and J 8 bases short, with 16 bases between. The CDR3 covers 15 residues. This CDR3 reads CASSPGLRGEEPQHF. CDR3 nucleotides: TGTGCCAGCTCACCAGGTCTGCGGGGAGAGGAGCCCCAGCATTTT.

The chain joins TRBV24-1 to TRBJ1-4, with D possibly matching TRBD1 (5 bases). Between the trimmed V and J ends, which lost 5 bases and 2 bases, there was a span of 17 bases. The CDR3 is 17 amino acids. Germline V gives CDR1 KGHDR, CDR2 SFDVKD. Here the CDR3 DNA reads TGTGCCACCAGTGGGGGGGTGGGGGATTTGACTAATGAAAAACTGTTTTTT. Translation gives CATSGGVGDLTNEKLFF.

The chain employs TRBV6-6 and TRBJ1-1; 11 bases align to TRBD1. The CDR3 contains 15 residues. Germline trimming cut 5 bases from V and 5 bases from J; bases unmatched to any gene: 7. Germline CDR1 is MNHNY and CDR2 is SVGAGI (reference sequence). CDR3 sequence: CASSQTGQGVTEAFF. In nucleotides, the CDR3 is TGTGCCAGCAGTCAAACGGGACAGGGGGTGACTGAAGCTTTCTTT.

This sequence joins TRBV18 and TRBJ1-3, with a tentative D call TRBD1 (6 bases). Per germline, CDR1 KGHSH and CDR2 LQKENI. Trimming left V 1 base short and J 1 base short, with 11 bases between. The CDR3 length is 16 residues. CDR3 nucleotides: TGTGCCAGCTCACCACTTTCTACAGGGTCTGGAAACACCATATATTTT. Residues: CASSPLSTGSGNTIYF. The full variable domain, completed using reference TRBV18 and TRBJ1-3, is NAGVMQNPRHLVRRRGQEARLRCSPMKGHSHVYWYRQLPEEGLKFMVYLQKENIIDESGMPKERFSAEFPKEGPSILRIQQVVRGDSAAYFCASSPLSTGSGNTIYFGEGSWLTVV.

The genes are TRBV3-1 (or the pseudogene TRBV3-2) and TRBJ1-2; D ambiguous. The germline V gene encodes CDR1 LGHDT and CDR2 YNNKEL (reference sequence). V lost 0 bases and J lost 2, with 10 bases in between. The CDR3 length is 15 residues. Here the CDR3 reads CASSQDLFVNYGYTF. The CDR3 DNA reads as TGTGCCAGCAGCCAAGATTTGTTCGTAAACTATGGCTACACCTTC.

The genes are TRBV6-2 or TRBV6-3 and TRBJ1-1, with TRBD1 matching 10 bases. Germline V gives CDR1 MNHEY, CDR2 SVGEGT. This CDR3 is built from 21 residues. V was clipped by 2 bases and J by 1 base; unmatched bases: 19. Here the CDR3 DNA reads TGTGCCAGCAGTTACGGTTCCCCCTCTGGACAGGGGGGTAGGTGGAACACTGAAGCTTTCTTT. Protein product: CASSYGSPSGQGGRWNTEAFF.

This chain links TRBV5-1 with TRBJ1-2; maybe TRBD1 (5 bases). Per the germline V gene, CDR1 is SGHRS and CDR2 is YFSETQ. The length of the CDR3 is 12 residues. With 4 bases removed from V and 14 bases from J, the gap between germline ends came to 18 bases. For the CDR3, the DNA is TGCGCCAGCAGCCCCGAAGGGGTTAAGTCGACCTTC. Translating gives CASSPEGVKSTF.

The V call is TRBV18, the J call TRBJ1-5; 11 bases are a match to TRBD1. This CDR3 is 14 amino acids long. The ends lost 5 bases at V and 7 bases at J; junction bases unmatched: 4. CDR1 and CDR2 (germline): KGHSH, LQKENI. The CDR3 DNA sequence: TGTGCCAGCTCAGGGACAGGGGGTGACCAGCCCCAGCATTTT. It translates to CASSGTGGDQPQHF.

The chain carries TRBV2 and TRBJ1-2, with D possibly TRBD1 on 5 matching bases. V lost 9 bases to trimming and J lost 0 bases, with 8 bases between them. Per germline, CDR1 SNHLY and CDR2 FYNNEI. The CDR3 has 12 residues. CDR3: CASQDTNYGYTF. The CDR3 DNA follows: TGTGCCAGTCAGGACACTAACTATGGCTACACCTTC. Based on the CDR3 plus reference TRBV2 and TRBJ1-2, the full variable domain is EPEVTQTPSHQVTQMGQEVILRCVPISNHLYFYWYRQILGQKVEFLVSFYNNEISEKSEIFDDQFSVERPDGSNFTLKIRSTKLEDSAMYFCASQDTNYGYTFGSGTRLTVV.

The chain has TRBV25-1 and TRBJ1-1, with a tentative D call TRBD1 (6 bases). With 2 bases removed from V and 5 bases from J, the gap between germline ends came to 9 bases. The CDR3 is made up of 13 amino acids. The germline CDR1 and CDR2 sequences are MGHDK and SYGVNS. CDR3: CASSEAGETEAFF. As DNA, the CDR3 is TGTGCCAGCAGTGAAGCAGGGGAAACTGAAGCTTTCTTT.

The genes are TRBV20-1 and TRBJ1-1; D is unresolved. This CDR3 has 11 residues. Germline loops: CDR1 DFQATT, CDR2 SNEGSKA (reference sequence). The ends were cut back, 8 bases at V and 8 bases at J, with 15 bases in the middle. The CDR3 DNA follows: TGCAGTTCGGAGGTCAGGTGGGAAGCTTTCTTT. This sequence encodes CSSEVRWEAFF.

J is TRBJ1-1 and V is TRBV19; D is unclear. Germline V lookup: CDR1 LNHDA, CDR2 SQIVND (reference sequence). Trimming took off 3 bases at V and 3 bases at J, with 11 bases between the two ends. The CDR3 is 14 amino acids. The CDR3 protein is CASSIVPPDTEAFF. The CDR3 DNA follows: TGTGCCAGTAGTATCGTACCGCCGGACACTGAAGCTTTCTTT.

The chain joins TRBV7-2 to TRBJ1-4; a possible D gene is TRBD1 (6 bases). V lost 5 bases to trimming and J lost 8 bases, with 12 bases between them. In germline, CDR1 is SGHTA, CDR2 FQGNSA. CDR3 length: 13 amino acids. Written as DNA, the CDR3 is TGTGCCAGCAGCCAAAGGGGGGGGGAAAAACTGTTTTTT. Amino acids: CASSQRGGEKLFF.